Following are 19 T cell receptor beta chains from one sample sequenced in a study of blood T cell repertoires in COVID-19. Clones were read by immunoSEQ multiplex PCR, and TCRdb kept only the in-frame ones, dropping some. The sample has 130,000 to 150,000 clones, 85% to 90% seen once. Sequencing used PBMCs or T cells enriched from blood (not recorded which). These receptor sequences come from a woman aged 25 to 39 with acute COVID-19.

The genes are TRBV7-2 and TRBJ2-7, with D tentatively TRBD2 (5 bases). V was trimmed by 5 bases and J by 0 bases, leaving 11 bases between them. The germline V gene has CDR1 SGHTA and CDR2 FQGNSA. The CDR3 has 14 amino acids. The CDR3 region is CASSRYGNSYEQYF. The CDR3 bases are TGTGCCAGCAGCCGCTACGGGAACTCCTACGAGCAGTACTTC.

The sample holds one count of this clone. The rearrangement uses TRBV29-1 and TRBJ1-1; maybe TRBD1 (5 bases). V was pared by 4 bases and J by 0 bases, with 15 bases between. Germline V lookup: CDR1 SQVTM, CDR2 ANQGSEA. This CDR3 is 15 amino acids long. CDR3: CSVAIYTGVNTEAFF. The CDR3 DNA reads TGCAGCGTTGCCATATATACAGGAGTGAACACTGAAGCTTTCTTT.

The rearrangement uses TRBV7-2 and TRBJ1-1; 7 bases are shared with TRBD1. CDR1 is SGHTA and CDR2 is FQGNSA in the germline V gene. The CDR3 has 14 residues. V gave up 5 bases and J gave up 0 bases; unmatched junction bases: 3. CDR3 loop: CASSITGVNTEAFF. CDR3 coding DNA: TGTGCCAGCAGCATAACAGGGGTGAACACTGAAGCTTTCTTT.

The gene calls are TRBV27 and TRBJ1-3; no definite D call. Looked up from germline, CDR1 is MNHEY and CDR2 is SMNVEV (reference sequence). The germline V and J ends were trimmed by 4 bases and 0 bases, with 4 bases remaining between them. CDR3 length equals 13 residues. Here the CDR3 reads CASSSYSGNTIYF. CDR3 bases: TGTGCCAGCAGTTCGTACTCTGGAAACACCATATATTTT.

The CDR3 DNA reads TGCGCCAGCAGCCTGGACAGAGAGAACACTGAAGCTTTCTTT. Amino acids: CASSLDRENTEAFF. The V gene is TRBV5-1, the J gene TRBJ1-1; TRBD1 is a possible D gene (6 bases). Germline V gene sequence: CDR1 SGHRS, CDR2 YFSETQ. CDR3 length equals 14 residues. V shed 4 bases and J shed 1 base, with 11 bases lying between them.

The rearrangement joins TRBV18 to TRBJ1-6, with D possibly TRBD1 on 5 matching bases. Per the germline V gene, CDR1 is KGHSH and CDR2 is LQKENI. This CDR3 is 16 amino acids long. Trimming left V 3 bases short and J 4 bases short, with 13 bases between. CDR3 in amino acids: CASSPSTETYNSPLHF. CDR3 sequence (DNA): TGTGCCAGCTCACCTTCGACAGAAACGTATAATTCACCCCTCCACTTT.

V gene TRBV2 combines with J gene TRBJ2-7, with D perhaps matching TRBD2 (6 bases). The CDR3 loop spans 15 amino acids. With 6 bases removed from V and 0 bases from J, the gap between germline ends came to 15 bases. The V gene's germline CDR1 is SNHLY and CDR2 FYNNEI. DNA of the CDR3: TGTGCCAGCAGGCCCCTAGCGCTTAGCTCCTACGAGCAGTACTTC. This gives the protein CASRPLALSSYEQYF.

The chain links TRBV5-8 to TRBJ1-4; D uncertain. This CDR3 spans 12 amino acids. CDR1 is SGHTS and CDR2 is YDEGEE in the germline V gene. V lost 3 bases to trimming and J lost 10 bases, with 10 bases between them. In DNA, the CDR3 is TGTGCCAGCAGCTGGGAGGTGGGAAAACTGTTTTTT. It codes for CASSWEVGKLFF.

The V and J genes are TRBV29-1 and TRBJ1-4; the match to TRBD1 covers 7 bases. This CDR3 spans 13 amino acids. In germline, CDR1 is SQVTM, CDR2 ANQGSEA. With 6 bases clipped from V and 7 bases from J, the junction kept 8 bases outside the gene matches. The CDR3 DNA reads TGCAGCGTAAGACAGGGCTCGGGTGAAAAACTGTTTTTT. It codes for CSVRQGSGEKLFF.

The chain employs TRBV18 and TRBJ2-7, with 14 bases matching TRBD2. CDR1 and CDR2 from the germline V gene are KGHSH and LQKENI. Trimming at V came to 0 bases and at J to 4 bases, leaving 2 bases not matched to a gene. This CDR3 comprises 16 residues. Written as DNA, the CDR3 is TGTGCCAGCTCACCACCGGGACTAGCGGGAGTTTACGAGCAGTACTTC. Its translation: CASSPPGLAGVYEQYF.

The rearrangement links TRBV4-1 to TRBJ2-7; 8 bases are a match to TRBD2. Germline lookup yields CDR1 MGHRA and CDR2 YSYEKL. With 0 bases clipped from V and 2 bases from J, the junction kept 3 bases outside the gene matches. The CDR3 has 15 amino acids. The CDR3 bases are TGCGCCAGCAGCCAAGACCGGGGGGGTCCCTACGAGCAGTACTTC. Protein: CASSQDRGGPYEQYF.

V and J are TRBV19 and TRBJ2-2; D remains ambiguous. V shed 10 bases and J shed 6 bases, with 12 bases lying between them. This CDR3 region has 12 residues. CDR1 is LNHDA, CDR2 SQIVND, per germline (reference sequence). The CDR3 sequence is CATRRFPGELFF. The DNA for the CDR3 is TGTGCCACCCGGCGGTTCCCCGGGGAGCTGTTTTTT.

CDR3 sequence reads: CASTVAGGPHNEQFF. The CDR3 DNA sequence: TGTGCCAGCACTGTAGCGGGAGGTCCACACAATGAGCAGTTCTTC. The J gene is TRBJ2-1, the V gene TRBV28; 10 bases line up with TRBD2. Germline lookup yields CDR1 MDHEN and CDR2 SYDVKM. The ends lost 7 bases at V and 5 bases at J; junction bases unmatched: 8. The CDR3 consists of 15 residues.

The chain employs TRBV29-1 and TRBJ1-1, with D possibly TRBD1 on 5 matching bases. In germline, CDR1 is SQVTM, CDR2 ANQGSEA. V was trimmed by 6 bases and J by 4 bases, leaving 12 bases between them. This CDR3 is built from 12 residues. In DNA, the CDR3 is TGCAGCGTCGCCGGGGGGATCACTGAAGCTTTCTTT. Translated: CSVAGGITEAFF.

The sample holds one count of this clone. The gene calls are TRBV3-1 (or the pseudogene TRBV3-2) and TRBJ2-2; TRBD2 matches at 9 bases. Trimming cost V 4 bases and J 6 bases; bases outside gene matches: 3. Germline V lookup: CDR1 LGHDT, CDR2 YNNKEL (reference sequence). The CDR3 runs to 14 residues. CDR3 nucleotides: TGTGCCAGCAGCCTCAGCGGGAGGTCCGGGGAGCTGTTTTTT. Amino acids: CASSLSGRSGELFF.

This chain uses TRBV25-1 with TRBJ1-1, with 7 bases that match TRBD1. Germline-derived CDR1 and CDR2 are MGHDK and SYGVNS. Trimming cost V 2 bases and J 1 base; bases outside gene matches: 1. This CDR3 has 14 residues. CDR3 sequence reads: CASSEGTANTEAFF. CDR3 DNA: TGTGCCAGCAGTGAAGGGACAGCGAACACTGAAGCTTTCTTT.

V usage is TRBV16 and J usage is TRBJ1-4; D is undetermined. This CDR3 has 12 residues. Trimming took off 0 bases at V and 8 bases at J, with 4 bases between the two ends. The germline V gene encodes CDR1 KGHSY and CDR2 FQNENV. The CDR3 reads CASSQSTEKLFF. CDR3 nucleotide sequence: TGTGCCAGCAGCCAATCCACAGAAAAACTGTTTTTT.

The chain recombines TRBV19 with TRBJ1-2, with 7 bases identical to TRBD1. V was clipped by 6 bases and J by 8 bases; unmatched bases: 9. The CDR3 length is 13 residues. Germline V gene data show CDR1 as LNHDA and CDR2 as SQIVND (reference sequence). CDR3 in amino acids: CASRGQLSLGYTF. DNA of the CDR3: TGTGCCAGTAGGGGACAGCTCTCTCTCGGCTACACCTTC.

This chain links TRBV7-9 with TRBJ2-7; tentatively, D is TRBD1 (6 bases). The CDR3 runs 14 residues. CDR1 is SEHNR and CDR2 is FQNEAQ in the germline V gene (reference sequence). The V end was cut by 5 bases, the J end by 0 bases, with 11 bases between. The CDR3 nucleotides are TGTGCCAGCAGCCCGGACAGTTACTCCTACGAGCAGTACTTC. It yields the protein CASSPDSYSYEQYF.